This T cell receptor beta chain came from a study of blood T cell repertoires in COVID-19. Libraries were prepared by immunoSEQ multiplex PCR; TCRdb keeps only in-frame clonotypes and omits some of them. The sample carries about 88,000 clones, 70% to 90% recorded once. The germline gives CDR1 SQVTM, CDR2 ANQGSEA. The CDR3 loop spans 10 amino acids. This rearrangement joins TRBV29-1 to TRBJ2-1; TRBD1 is a possible D gene (5 bases). Sequenced input: peripheral blood. This clonotype was obtained from a woman aged 80 or older with acute or convalescent COVID-19. In DNA form, the CDR3 reads TGCGGGGCGCAGTACAATGAGCAGTTCTTC. Protein: CGAQYNEQFF.